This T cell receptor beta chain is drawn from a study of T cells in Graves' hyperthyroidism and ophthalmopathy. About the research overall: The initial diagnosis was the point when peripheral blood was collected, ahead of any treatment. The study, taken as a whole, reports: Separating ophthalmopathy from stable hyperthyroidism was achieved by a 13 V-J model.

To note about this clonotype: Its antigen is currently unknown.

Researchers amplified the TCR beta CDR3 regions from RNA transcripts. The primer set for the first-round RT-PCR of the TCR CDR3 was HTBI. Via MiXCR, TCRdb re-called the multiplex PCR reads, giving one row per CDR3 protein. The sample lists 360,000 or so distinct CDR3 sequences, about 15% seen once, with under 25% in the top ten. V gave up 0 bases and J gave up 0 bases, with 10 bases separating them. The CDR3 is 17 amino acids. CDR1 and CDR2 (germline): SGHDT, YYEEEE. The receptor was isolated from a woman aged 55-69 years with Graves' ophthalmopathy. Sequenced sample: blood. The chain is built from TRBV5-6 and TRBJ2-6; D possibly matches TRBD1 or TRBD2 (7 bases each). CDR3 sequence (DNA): TGTGCCAGCAGCTTGGGCAGGGGGGGCTCTGGGGCCAACGTCCTGACTTTC. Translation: CASSLGRGGSGANVLTF.